Reported below is one TCR beta chain. CDR3 length: 13 amino acids. V lost 3 bases to trimming and J lost 4 bases, with 9 bases between them. Germline V CDR1 and CDR2: GTSNPN, SVGIG (reference sequence). The source of the sample is a study of shared clonotypes between healthy human individuals. Using immunoSEQ multiplex PCR, the repertoire was profiled, and TCRdb retains in-frame clones only, with some absent. Here the sample spans more than 550,000 clones, 72% being singletons. The rearrangement links TRBV30 to TRBJ2-2; D unclear. This sequence originates from a woman in her twenties or thirties in good health. Sequencing was performed on memory CD4+ T cells sorted from blood. Sample subset: CD45RA-negative fraction. CDR3 protein: CAWRRGGTGELFF. The DNA of the CDR3 is TGTGCCTGGAGACGTGGTGGCACCGGGGAGCTGTTTTTT.